This T cell receptor (beta chain) appears in the sequencing data of a study of CD8 T cells in Susac syndrome. The authors reverse transcribed roughly 0.5 to 1 ug RNA with random hexamers. The TCR beta CDR3 was amplified by immunoSEQ multiplex PCR across 54 Vbeta, 13 Jbeta. From the immunoSEQ multiplex PCR reads, TCRdb called clonotypes with MiXCR, one entry per CDR3 protein. The table records under 200,000 distinct CDR3 sequences, around 94% of them present only once. Sequencing of TCR beta was carried out in blood CD8+ and CD4+ T cells. V was clipped by 5 bases and J by 1 base; unmatched bases: 6. The CDR3 is made up of 15 amino acids.

The sample was CD4+ T cells from PBMCs. The sequence was obtained from a human donor with Susac syndrome. The rearrangement joins TRBV12-3 or TRBV12-4 to TRBJ2-7; 9 nucleotides match TRBD1. The CDR3 region has the DNA TGTGCCAGCAGTCTAGGACAGGGGATTTCCTACGAGCAGTACTTC. It specifies CASSLGQGISYEQYF.